This T cell receptor (beta chain) appears in the sequencing data of a study of T cells in Graves' hyperthyroidism and ophthalmopathy. This clonotype was seen at least ten times. The CDR3 is 16 residues long. The germline CDR1 and CDR2 sequences are LGHNT and FRNRAP. Trimming removed 0 bases at V and 1 base at J, with 12 bases between. Researchers amplified the TCR beta CDR3 regions from RNA transcripts. When the TCR CDR3 underwent first-round RT-PCR, the HTBI primer set was used. TCRdb independently ran MiXCR on the multiplex PCR reads; one entry per CDR3 protein. The sample lists under 350,000 distinct CDR3 sequences, roughly 13% occurring once.

Sequenced input: blood. The chain recombines TRBV12-5 with TRBJ1-1; no clear D gene. The TCR originated in a woman between 40 and 50 years old with Graves' ophthalmopathy. CDR3 nucleotide sequence: TGTGCTAGTGGTTTGGTACGGAACAGAAGGAACACTGAAGCTTTCTTT. It is translated as CASGLVRNRRNTEAFF.